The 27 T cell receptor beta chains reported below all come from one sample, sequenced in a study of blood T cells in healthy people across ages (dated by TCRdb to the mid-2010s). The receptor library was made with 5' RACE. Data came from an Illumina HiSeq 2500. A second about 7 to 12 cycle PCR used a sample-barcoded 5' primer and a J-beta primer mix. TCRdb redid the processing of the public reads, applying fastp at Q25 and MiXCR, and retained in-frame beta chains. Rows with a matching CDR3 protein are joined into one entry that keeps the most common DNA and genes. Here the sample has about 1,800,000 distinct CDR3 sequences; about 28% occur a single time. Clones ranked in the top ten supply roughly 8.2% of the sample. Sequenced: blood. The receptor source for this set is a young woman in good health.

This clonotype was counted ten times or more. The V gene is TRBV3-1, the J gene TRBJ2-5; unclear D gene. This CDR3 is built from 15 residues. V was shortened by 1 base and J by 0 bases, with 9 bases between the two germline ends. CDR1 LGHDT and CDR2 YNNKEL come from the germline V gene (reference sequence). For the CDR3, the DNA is TGTGCCAGCAGCCAAGTTTTTATGTACCAAGAGACCCAGTACTTC. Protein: CASSQVFMYQETQYF.

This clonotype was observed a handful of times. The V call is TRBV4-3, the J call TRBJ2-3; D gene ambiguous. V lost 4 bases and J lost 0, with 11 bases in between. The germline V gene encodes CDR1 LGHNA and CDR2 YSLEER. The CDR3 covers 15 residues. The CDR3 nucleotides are TGCGCCAGCAGCCGAAAAGCGTACAGCACAGATACGCAGTATTTT. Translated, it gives CASSRKAYSTDTQYF.

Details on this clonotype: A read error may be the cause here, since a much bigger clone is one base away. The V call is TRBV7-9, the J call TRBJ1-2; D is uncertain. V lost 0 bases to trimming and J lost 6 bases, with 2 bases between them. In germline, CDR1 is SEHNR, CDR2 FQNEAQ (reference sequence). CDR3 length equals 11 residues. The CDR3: CASSLANGYTF. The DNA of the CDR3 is TGTGCCAGCAGCTTAGCAAATGGCTACACCTTC.

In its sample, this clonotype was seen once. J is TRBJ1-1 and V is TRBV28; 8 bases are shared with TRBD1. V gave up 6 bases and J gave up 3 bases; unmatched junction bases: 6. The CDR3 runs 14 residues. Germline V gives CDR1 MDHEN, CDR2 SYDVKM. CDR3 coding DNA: TGTGCCAGCAGCGCCTGGACAGGGTACACTGAAGCTTTCTTT. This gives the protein CASSAWTGYTEAFF.

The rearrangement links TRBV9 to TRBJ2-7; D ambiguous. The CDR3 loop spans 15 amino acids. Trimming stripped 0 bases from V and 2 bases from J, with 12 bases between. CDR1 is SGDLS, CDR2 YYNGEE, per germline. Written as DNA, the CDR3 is TGTGCCAGCAGCGTAGGACAAACCTCCACCTACGAGCAGTACTTC. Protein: CASSVGQTSTYEQYF.

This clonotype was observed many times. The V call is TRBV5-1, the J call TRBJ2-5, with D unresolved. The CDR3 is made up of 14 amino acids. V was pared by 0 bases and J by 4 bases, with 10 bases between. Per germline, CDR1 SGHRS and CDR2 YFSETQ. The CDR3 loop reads CASSLASRPETQYF. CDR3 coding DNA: TGCGCCAGCAGCTTGGCCTCCAGACCAGAGACCCAGTACTTC.

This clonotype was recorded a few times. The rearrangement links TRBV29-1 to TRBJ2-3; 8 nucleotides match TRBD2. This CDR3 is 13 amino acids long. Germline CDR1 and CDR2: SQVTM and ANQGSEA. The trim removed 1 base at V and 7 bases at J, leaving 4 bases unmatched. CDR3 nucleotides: TGCAGCGTTGAAGGGCGGGAGGCGTATACGCAGTATTTT. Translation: CSVEGREAYTQYF.

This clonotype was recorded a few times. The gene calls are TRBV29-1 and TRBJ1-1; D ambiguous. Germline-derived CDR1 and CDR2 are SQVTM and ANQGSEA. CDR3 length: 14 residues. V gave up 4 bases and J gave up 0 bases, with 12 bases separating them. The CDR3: CSVVPHNMNTEAFF. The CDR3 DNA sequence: TGCAGCGTTGTACCCCACAACATGAACACTGAAGCTTTCTTT.

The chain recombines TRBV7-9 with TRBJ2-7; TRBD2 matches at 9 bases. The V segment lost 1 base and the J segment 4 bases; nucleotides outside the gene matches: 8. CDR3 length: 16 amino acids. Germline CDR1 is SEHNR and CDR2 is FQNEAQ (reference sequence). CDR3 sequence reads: CASSLDKGGRGYEQYF. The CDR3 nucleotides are TGTGCCAGCAGCTTAGATAAGGGCGGGAGGGGGTACGAGCAGTACTTC.

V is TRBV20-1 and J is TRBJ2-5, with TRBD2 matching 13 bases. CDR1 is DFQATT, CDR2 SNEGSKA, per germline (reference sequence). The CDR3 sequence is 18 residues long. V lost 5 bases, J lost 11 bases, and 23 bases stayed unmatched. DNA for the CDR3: TGCAGTGCTTTCGGCGGGGGACTAGCGGGAACGGCAGACAATGAGCAGTACTTC. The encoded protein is CSAFGGGLAGTADNEQYF.

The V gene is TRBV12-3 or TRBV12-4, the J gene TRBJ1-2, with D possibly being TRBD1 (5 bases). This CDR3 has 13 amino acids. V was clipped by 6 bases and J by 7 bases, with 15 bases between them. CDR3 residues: CASRIRDYSGYTF. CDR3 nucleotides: TGTGCCAGCAGGATCAGGGATTATTCTGGCTACACCTTC.

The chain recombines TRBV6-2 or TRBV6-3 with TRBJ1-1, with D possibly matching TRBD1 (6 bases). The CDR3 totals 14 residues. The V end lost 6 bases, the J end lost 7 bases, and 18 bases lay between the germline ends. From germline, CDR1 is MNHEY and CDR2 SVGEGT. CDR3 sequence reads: CASRGGQTGNEAFF. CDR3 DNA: TGTGCCAGCAGGGGAGGACAGACCGGGAATGAAGCTTTCTTT.

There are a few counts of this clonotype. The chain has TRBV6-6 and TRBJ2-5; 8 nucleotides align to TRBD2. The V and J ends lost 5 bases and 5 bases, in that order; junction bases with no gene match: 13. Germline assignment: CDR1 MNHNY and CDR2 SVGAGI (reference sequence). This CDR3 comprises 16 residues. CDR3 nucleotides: TGTGCCAGCAGTCCCCCCCGGACTAGCCCCGGGGAGACCCAGTACTTC. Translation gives CASSPPRTSPGETQYF.

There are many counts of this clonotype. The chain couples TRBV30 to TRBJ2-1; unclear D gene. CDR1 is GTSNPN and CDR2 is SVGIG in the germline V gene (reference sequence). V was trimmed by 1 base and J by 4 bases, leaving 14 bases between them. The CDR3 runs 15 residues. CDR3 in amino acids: CAWSEGVSIYNEQFF. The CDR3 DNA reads TGTGCCTGGAGTGAAGGCGTTTCGATTTACAATGAGCAGTTCTTC.

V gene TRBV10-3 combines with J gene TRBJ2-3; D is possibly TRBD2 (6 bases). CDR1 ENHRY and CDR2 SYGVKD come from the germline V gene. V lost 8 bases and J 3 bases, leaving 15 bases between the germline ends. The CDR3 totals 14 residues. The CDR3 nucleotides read TGTGCCATCCACCGGGGGTGGGGAACAGATACGCAGTATTTT. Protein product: CAIHRGWGTDTQYF.

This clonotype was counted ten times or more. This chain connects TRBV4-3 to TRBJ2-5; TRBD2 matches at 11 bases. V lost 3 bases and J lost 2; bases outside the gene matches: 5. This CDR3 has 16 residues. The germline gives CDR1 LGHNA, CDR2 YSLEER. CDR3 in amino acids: CASSHAGTSGQETQYF. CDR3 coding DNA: TGCGCCAGCAGCCATGCCGGGACTAGCGGACAAGAGACCCAGTACTTC.

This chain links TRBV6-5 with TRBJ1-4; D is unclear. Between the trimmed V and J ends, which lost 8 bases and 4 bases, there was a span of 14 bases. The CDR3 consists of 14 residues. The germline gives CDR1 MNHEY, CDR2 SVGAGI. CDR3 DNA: TGTGCCAGCGGCCGTGGAGGAGGTAATGAAAAACTGTTTTTT. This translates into CASGRGGGNEKLFF.

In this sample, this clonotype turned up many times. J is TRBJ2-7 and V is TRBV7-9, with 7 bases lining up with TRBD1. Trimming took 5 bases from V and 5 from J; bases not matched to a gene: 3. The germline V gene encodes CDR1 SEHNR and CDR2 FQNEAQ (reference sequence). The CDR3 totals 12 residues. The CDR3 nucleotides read TGTGCCAGCAGCCTAACAGGGGACGAGCAGTACTTC. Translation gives CASSLTGDEQYF.

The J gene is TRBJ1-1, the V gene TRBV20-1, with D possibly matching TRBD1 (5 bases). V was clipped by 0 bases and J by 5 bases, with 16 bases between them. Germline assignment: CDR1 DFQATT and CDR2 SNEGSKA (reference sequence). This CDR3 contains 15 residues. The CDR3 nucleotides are TGCAGTGCTAGAGACCCAGGGAAGCGGGGAACTGAAGCTTTCTTT. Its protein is CSARDPGKRGTEAFF.

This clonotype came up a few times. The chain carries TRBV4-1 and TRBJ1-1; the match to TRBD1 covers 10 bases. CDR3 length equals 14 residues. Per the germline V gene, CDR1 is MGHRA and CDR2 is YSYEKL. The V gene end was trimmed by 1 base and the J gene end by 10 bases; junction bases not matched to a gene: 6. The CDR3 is CASSQGRQGAGAFF. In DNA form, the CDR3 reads TGCGCCAGCAGCCAAGGCAGACAGGGGGCGGGAGCTTTCTTT.

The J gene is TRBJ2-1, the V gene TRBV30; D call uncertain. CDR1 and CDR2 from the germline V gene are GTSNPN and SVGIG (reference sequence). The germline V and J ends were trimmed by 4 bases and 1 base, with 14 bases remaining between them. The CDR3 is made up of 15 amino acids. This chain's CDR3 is CAWKIRSLSYNEQFF. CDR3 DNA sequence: TGTGCCTGGAAGATAAGATCGCTGTCCTACAATGAGCAGTTCTTC.

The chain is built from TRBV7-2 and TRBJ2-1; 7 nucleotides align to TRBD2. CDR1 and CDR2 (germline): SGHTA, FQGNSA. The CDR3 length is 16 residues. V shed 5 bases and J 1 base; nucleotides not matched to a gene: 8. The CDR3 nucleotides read TGTGCCAGCAGCCCTAGACTAGCTGATTCCTACAATGAGCAGTTCTTC. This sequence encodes CASSPRLADSYNEQFF.

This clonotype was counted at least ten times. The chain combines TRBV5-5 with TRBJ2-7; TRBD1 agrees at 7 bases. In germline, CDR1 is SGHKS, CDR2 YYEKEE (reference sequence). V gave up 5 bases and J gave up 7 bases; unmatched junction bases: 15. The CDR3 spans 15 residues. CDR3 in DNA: TGTGCCAGCAGTTCCGGGACAGCCAATTTTCAGGAGCAGTACTTC. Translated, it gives CASSSGTANFQEQYF.

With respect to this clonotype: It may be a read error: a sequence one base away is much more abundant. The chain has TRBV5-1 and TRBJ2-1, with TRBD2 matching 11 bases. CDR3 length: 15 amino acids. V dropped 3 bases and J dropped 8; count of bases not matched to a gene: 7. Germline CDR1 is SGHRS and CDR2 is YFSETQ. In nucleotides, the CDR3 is TGCGCCAGCAGCTCCGGGACTAGCGGACCGGATGAGCAGTTCTTC. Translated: CASSSGTSGPDEQFF.

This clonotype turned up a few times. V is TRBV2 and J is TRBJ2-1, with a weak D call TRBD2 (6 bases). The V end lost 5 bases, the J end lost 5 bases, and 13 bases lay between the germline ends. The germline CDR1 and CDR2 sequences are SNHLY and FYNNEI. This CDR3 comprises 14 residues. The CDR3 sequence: CASSPVGEDNEQFF. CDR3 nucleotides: TGTGCCAGCAGTCCCGTCGGGGAGGACAATGAGCAGTTCTTC.

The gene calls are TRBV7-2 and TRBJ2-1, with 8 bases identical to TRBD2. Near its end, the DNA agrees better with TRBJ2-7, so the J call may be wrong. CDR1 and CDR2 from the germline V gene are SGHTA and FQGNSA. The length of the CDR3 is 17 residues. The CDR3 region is CASSPSLTSAAYNEQYF. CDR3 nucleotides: TGTGCCAGCAGCCCTTCACTGACTAGCGCAGCTTACAATGAGCAGTACTTC.

In DNA, the CDR3 is TGTGCCAGCAGGGCCGGGACAGCAAATGAAAAACTGTTTTTT. It is translated as CASRAGTANEKLFF. The chain recombines TRBV2 with TRBJ1-4, with TRBD1 matching over 7 bases. The germline CDR1 and CDR2 sequences are SNHLY and FYNNEI. The ends lost 6 bases at V and 5 bases at J; junction bases unmatched: 6. The CDR3 loop spans 14 amino acids.